These 8 T cell receptor beta chains originate from one sample sequenced in a study of OX40 agonist ivuxolimab in advanced cancers. Libraries were prepared by immunoSEQ multiplex PCR; TCRdb keeps only in-frame clonotypes and omits some of them. The sample holds 95,000 or so clones, roughly 84% seen once. Sequencing used CD4+ or CD8+ T cells sorted from blood, obtained in a trial of the OX40 agonist ivuxolimab. These receptors came from an adult with an advanced solid tumor such as melanoma, head and neck, liver or kidney cancer.

The V call is TRBV5-1, the J call TRBJ2-5; D remains ambiguous. Germline CDR1 SGHRS, CDR2 YFSETQ. The CDR3 contains 12 residues. Trimming took off 1 base at V and 2 bases at J, with 3 bases between the two ends. In nucleotides, the CDR3 is TGCGCCAGCAGCTTGCCACAAGAGACCCAGTACTTC. Residues: CASSLPQETQYF. The full variable domain, completed using reference TRBV5-1 and TRBJ2-5, is KAGVTQTPRYLIKTRGQQVTLSCSPISGHRSVSWYQQTPGQGLQFLFEYFSETQRNKGNFPGRFSGRQFSNSRSEMNVSTLELGDSALYLCASSLPQETQYFGPGTRLLVL.

V gene TRBV10-1 combines with J gene TRBJ2-3, with D unclear. Germline CDR1 reads WNHNN; CDR2 reads SYGVQD (reference sequence). V dropped 2 bases and J dropped 0 bases, with 12 bases sitting between them. The CDR3 loop spans 16 amino acids. This CDR3 reads CASSEEQLPSTDTQYF. CDR3 in DNA: TGCGCCAGCAGTGAGGAGCAACTTCCTAGCACAGATACGCAGTATTTT.

This clone was found once. This sequence joins TRBV5-1 and TRBJ2-7, with TRBD1 identical over 8 bases. V dropped 4 bases and J dropped 9; count of bases not matched to a gene: 9. The CDR3 is 13 amino acids. CDR1 SGHRS and CDR2 YFSETQ come from the germline V gene. The CDR3 bases are TGCGCCAGCAGCCCTGGACAGGGCCTTGGGCAGTACTTC. Translation gives CASSPGQGLGQYF.

The gene calls are TRBV7-2 and TRBJ2-5; D remains unclear. Germline lookup yields CDR1 SGHTA and CDR2 FQGNSA. The ends were cut back, 4 bases at V and 4 bases at J, with 10 bases in the middle. The CDR3 contains 13 residues. CDR3 in DNA: TGTGCCAGCAGCTCACCTTCCGTAGAGACCCAGTACTTC. This translates into CASSSPSVETQYF.

The chain links TRBV19 to TRBJ2-3; a weak D match, TRBD2 (6 bases). The germline CDR1 and CDR2 sequences are LNHDA and SQIVND (reference sequence). This CDR3 is 16 amino acids long. The germline V and J ends were trimmed by 7 bases and 0 bases, with 17 bases remaining between them. The CDR3 nucleotides are TGTGCCAGTACCAGATCCGGGACTGCTAGCACAGATACGCAGTATTTT. Residues: CASTRSGTASTDTQYF. Full variable domain (rest looked up from reference TRBV19 and TRBJ2-3): DGGITQSPKYLFRKEGQNVTLSCEQNLNHDAMYWYRQDPGQGLRLIYYSQIVNDFQKGDIAEGYSVSREKKESFPLTVTSAQKNPTAFYLCASTRSGTASTDTQYFGPGTRLTVL.

The chain has TRBV7-6 and TRBJ2-7; D not resolved. CDR1 is SGHVS, CDR2 FNYEAQ, per germline. The CDR3 has 12 amino acids. V was cut by 1 base and J by 0 bases, with 1 base left in between. In DNA, the CDR3 is TGTGCCAGCAGCTTAGGCTCCTACGAGCAGTACTTC. Protein: CASSLGSYEQYF.

This clone showed up just a few times. The chain employs TRBV15 and TRBJ2-7; possibly TRBD1 for D (8 bases). The V gene's germline CDR1 is LNHNV and CDR2 YYDKDF (reference sequence). Trimming shortened V by 5 bases and J by 2 bases, and 16 bases separated the two germline ends. The CDR3 totals 15 residues. CDR3 DNA: TGTGCCACCAGCCGAGCGGGGACAGGAACCTACGAGCAGTACTTC. This encodes CATSRAGTGTYEQYF.

This clone was counted only a few times. The rearrangement uses TRBV5-1 and TRBJ2-1; 10 bases match TRBD1. Per germline, CDR1 SGHRS and CDR2 YFSETQ. Germline trimming cut 7 bases from V and 9 bases from J; bases unmatched to any gene: 13. CDR3 size: 15 residues. The CDR3 reads CASFLPGQGFSEQFF. CDR3 in DNA: TGCGCCAGCTTTCTGCCGGGACAGGGGTTTAGTGAGCAGTTCTTC.